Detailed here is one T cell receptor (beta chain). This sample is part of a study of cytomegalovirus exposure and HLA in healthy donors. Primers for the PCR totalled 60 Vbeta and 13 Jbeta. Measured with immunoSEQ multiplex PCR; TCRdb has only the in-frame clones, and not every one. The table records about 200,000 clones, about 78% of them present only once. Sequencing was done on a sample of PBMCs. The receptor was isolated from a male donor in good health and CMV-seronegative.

CDR3 amino acids: CASSEISQGFQETQYF. In DNA form, the CDR3 reads TGTGCCAGCAGTGAAATTTCCCAGGGTTTCCAAGAGACCCAGTACTTC. The genes are TRBV6-1 and TRBJ2-5; weak D call: TRBD1 (5 bases). The V gene's germline CDR1 is MNHNS and CDR2 SASEGT. The CDR3 has 16 residues. V was trimmed by 2 bases and J by 1 base, leaving 14 bases between them.